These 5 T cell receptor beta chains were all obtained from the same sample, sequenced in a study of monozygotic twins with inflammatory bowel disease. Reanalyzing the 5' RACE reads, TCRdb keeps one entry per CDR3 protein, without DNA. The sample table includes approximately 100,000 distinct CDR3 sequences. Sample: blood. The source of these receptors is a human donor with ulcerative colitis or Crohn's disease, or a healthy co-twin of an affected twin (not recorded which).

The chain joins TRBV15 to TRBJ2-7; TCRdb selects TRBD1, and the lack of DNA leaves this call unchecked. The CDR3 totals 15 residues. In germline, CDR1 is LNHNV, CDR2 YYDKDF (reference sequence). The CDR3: CATSREGPPSYEQYF.

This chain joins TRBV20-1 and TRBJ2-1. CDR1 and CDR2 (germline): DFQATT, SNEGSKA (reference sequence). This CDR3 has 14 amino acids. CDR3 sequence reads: CSARAGGTYNEQFF.

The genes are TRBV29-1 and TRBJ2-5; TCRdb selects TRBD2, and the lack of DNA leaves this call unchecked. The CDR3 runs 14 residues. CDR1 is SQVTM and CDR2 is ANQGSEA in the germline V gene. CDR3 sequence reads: CSVVPPDSEETQYF. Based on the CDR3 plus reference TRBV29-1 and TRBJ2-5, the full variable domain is SAVISQKPSRDICQRGTSLTIQCQVDSQVTMMFWYRQQPGQSLTLIATANQGSEATYESGFVIDKFPISRPNLTFSTLTVSNMSPEDSSIYLCSVVPPDSEETQYFGPGTRLLVL.

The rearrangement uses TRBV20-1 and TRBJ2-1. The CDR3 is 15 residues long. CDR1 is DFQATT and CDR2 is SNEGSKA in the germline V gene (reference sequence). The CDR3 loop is CSARDADTTYNEQFF.

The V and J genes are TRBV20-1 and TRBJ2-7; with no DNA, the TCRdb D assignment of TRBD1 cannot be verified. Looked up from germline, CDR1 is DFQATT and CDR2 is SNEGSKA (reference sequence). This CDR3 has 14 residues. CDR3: CSARDLGGSYEQYF.